Following are 20 T cell receptor beta chains from one sample sequenced in a study of identical twins. Each CDR3 protein is one row after TCRdb ran MiXCR on the 5' RACE reads. This table holds about 690,000 distinct CDR3 sequences, roughly 6.2% found once. Specimen: naive T cells sorted from blood. The receptors come from a man aged 18-30 years in good health.

This clonotype was counted between two and nine times. The V gene is TRBV7-2, the J gene TRBJ2-7; maybe TRBD1 (6 bases). Trimming shortened V by 1 base and J by 5 bases, and 12 bases separated the two germline ends. This CDR3 contains 14 residues. The germline CDR1 and CDR2 sequences are SGHTA and FQGNSA. The CDR3 DNA reads TGTGCCAGCAGCTTAGGTCCAGGGGTCCACGAGCAGTACTTC. Its translation: CASSLGPGVHEQYF.

This clonotype has at least ten counts. V usage is TRBV29-1 and J usage is TRBJ1-2; no clear D. CDR3 size: 10 residues. Germline-derived CDR1 and CDR2 are SQVTM and ANQGSEA. Trimming left V 3 bases short and J 3 bases short, with 2 bases between. CDR3 sequence: CSVEDYGYTF. The CDR3 region has the DNA TGCAGCGTTGAGGACTATGGCTACACCTTC.

This rearrangement joins TRBV28 to TRBJ2-3; 7 bases agree with TRBD1. Germline assignment: CDR1 MDHEN and CDR2 SYDVKM. The CDR3 covers 14 residues. V shed 6 bases, J shed 6 bases, and the junction held 9 bases outside the gene matches. DNA of the CDR3: TGTGCCAGCAGCAGGTATGACAGGGACGATACGCAGTATTTT. It yields the protein CASSRYDRDDTQYF.

This clonotype was picked up a small number of times. The chain carries TRBV7-6 and TRBJ2-5, with D hard to call. With 0 bases removed from V and 5 bases from J, the gap between germline ends came to 7 bases. CDR1 is SGHVS, CDR2 FNYEAQ, per germline. CDR3 length equals 13 residues. The chain's CDR3 is CASSLAALETQYF. The CDR3 DNA follows: TGTGCCAGCAGCTTAGCCGCCTTGGAGACCCAGTACTTC.

In its sample, this clonotype was seen a few times. V and J are TRBV7-3 and TRBJ1-1; D perhaps matches TRBD1 (5 bases). V lost 0 bases and J 5 bases, leaving 16 bases between the germline ends. The CDR3 is 16 residues long. Germline lookup yields CDR1 SGHTA and CDR2 FQGTGA. The CDR3 spells CASSLTRGRDRTEAFF. The CDR3 DNA sequence: TGTGCCAGCAGCTTAACGAGGGGCAGGGATCGGACTGAAGCTTTCTTT.

This clonotype appeared many times. The chain has TRBV5-1 and TRBJ2-3; D might be TRBD1 (6 bases). Deletions cut 4 bases from V and 4 bases from J, with 13 bases between. Germline V gene sequence: CDR1 SGHRS, CDR2 YFSETQ. The CDR3 spans 14 residues. The CDR3 nucleotides are TGCGCCAGCAGCGGCCGGGACATCCCAGATACGCAGTATTTT. Translating gives CASSGRDIPDTQYF.

The chain uses TRBV10-3 and TRBJ2-5, with 8 nucleotides matching TRBD1. CDR3 length: 14 residues. Germline V lookup: CDR1 ENHRY, CDR2 SYGVKD. The trim removed 10 bases at V and 1 base at J, leaving 8 bases unmatched. This CDR3 reads CATRQGLAQETQYF. The CDR3 bases are TGTGCCACCAGACAGGGGCTAGCCCAAGAGACCCAGTACTTC.

This clonotype showed up many times. CDR3 in amino acids: CASSQDRADTQYF. The DNA for the CDR3 is TGTGCCAGCAGCCAAGATCGGGCAGATACGCAGTATTTT. The V call is TRBV3-1, the J call TRBJ2-3; D gene uncertain. Trimming took 0 bases from V and 4 from J, leaving 5 bases between them. Germline CDR1 is LGHDT and CDR2 is YNNKEL (reference sequence). The CDR3 is made up of 13 amino acids.

This clonotype was found many times. The V and J genes are TRBV5-1 and TRBJ2-7; 7 bases line up with TRBD1. This CDR3 is 17 amino acids long. From germline, CDR1 is SGHRS and CDR2 YFSETQ. V lost 0 bases, J lost 2 bases, and 11 bases stayed unmatched. CDR3 residues: CASSLAELRDSTYEQYF. The DNA for the CDR3 is TGCGCCAGCAGCTTGGCGGAGTTACGGGACAGTACCTACGAGCAGTACTTC.

This clonotype was seen repeatedly, ten times or more. The V and J genes are TRBV20-1 and TRBJ2-2; 8 nucleotides agree with TRBD1. This CDR3 spans 17 amino acids. CDR1 and CDR2 from the germline V gene are DFQATT and SNEGSKA (reference sequence). With V trimmed by 6 bases and J by 0 bases, 12 bases remained unmatched. CDR3 DNA: TGCAGTGCCCGCCATGAGACAGGGGTCGCGAACACCGGGGAGCTGTTTTTT. Its translation is CSARHETGVANTGELFF.

This clonotype was detected ten times or more. The rearrangement links TRBV20-1 to TRBJ2-6, with 8 bases lining up with TRBD2. V dropped 0 bases and J dropped 3; count of bases not matched to a gene: 7. The CDR3 is made up of 17 amino acids. Per the germline V gene, CDR1 is DFQATT and CDR2 is SNEGSKA (reference sequence). The CDR3 here is CSAREASGLGGANVLTF. As DNA, the CDR3 is TGCAGTGCTAGAGAGGCTAGCGGGTTAGGTGGGGCCAACGTCCTGACTTTC.

This clonotype was found many times. The chain couples TRBV29-1 to TRBJ2-1; D is ambiguous. This CDR3 has 11 residues. Germline CDR1 reads SQVTM; CDR2 reads ANQGSEA. Trimming took off 7 bases at V and 7 bases at J, with 11 bases between the two ends. The CDR3 is CSATEENEQFF. In DNA, the CDR3 is TGCAGCGCCACCGAGGAGAATGAGCAGTTCTTC.

The table lists this clonotype with many counts. The chain couples TRBV6-2 or TRBV6-3 to TRBJ2-1; TRBD1 is a possible D gene (7 bases). Trimming removed 11 bases at V and 9 bases at J, with 20 bases between. Germline-derived CDR1 and CDR2 are MNHEY and SVGEGT. This CDR3 has 13 amino acids. The CDR3 loop is CAGAGGGGGEQFF. The CDR3 coding sequence is TGTGCCGGGGCCGGAGGGGGCGGAGGTGAGCAGTTCTTC.

The rearrangement joins TRBV19 to TRBJ2-2; no clear D. Germline-derived CDR1 and CDR2 are LNHDA and SQIVND (reference sequence). The length of the CDR3 is 12 residues. Between the trimmed V and J ends, which lost 7 bases and 7 bases, there was a span of 10 bases. The CDR3 reads CASISRVGELFF. CDR3 nucleotide sequence: TGTGCCAGTATTTCCCGTGTCGGGGAGCTGTTTTTT.

This clonotype was detected many times. The chain combines TRBV29-1 with TRBJ2-3; 15 bases align to TRBD2. CDR1 and CDR2 from the germline V gene are SQVTM and ANQGSEA. The CDR3 runs to 19 residues. V was clipped by 1 base and J by 1 base; unmatched bases: 9. CDR3 sequence (DNA): TGCAGCGTTGAAGTTACTAGGGGACTAGCGGGAGGTGGCACAGATACGCAGTATTTT. Translated, it gives CSVEVTRGLAGGGTDTQYF.

This clonotype has more than one count but fewer than ten. The genes are TRBV20-1 and TRBJ2-7; D might be TRBD1 or TRBD2, each matching 5 bases. The CDR3 loop spans 12 amino acids. CDR1 DFQATT and CDR2 SNEGSKA come from the germline V gene (reference sequence). V was trimmed by 3 bases and J by 1 base, leaving 7 bases between them. The CDR3 DNA is TGCAGTGCTAGCGGGGCATCCTACGAGCAGTACTTC. Translation gives CSASGASYEQYF.

At least ten counts were recorded for this clonotype. V is TRBV29-1 and J is TRBJ2-1; the D is unclear. The germline gives CDR1 SQVTM, CDR2 ANQGSEA. The V end was cut by 4 bases, the J end by 3 bases, with 7 bases between. This CDR3 has 12 amino acids. In DNA form, the CDR3 reads TGCAGCGTTGGAGAAAACTACAATGAGCAGTTCTTC. It specifies CSVGENYNEQFF.

V and J are TRBV7-2 and TRBJ2-7; 12 bases align to TRBD2. The germline V gene encodes CDR1 SGHTA and CDR2 FQGNSA. This CDR3 spans 15 amino acids. The J segment lost 6 bases and the V segment lost 0 bases, leaving 3 bases of the junction unmatched. The DNA for the CDR3 is TGTGCCAGCAGCTTAGCTACTAGCGGGAGGCTCGAGCAGTACTTC. Amino acids: CASSLATSGRLEQYF.

This sequence joins TRBV2 and TRBJ2-5; D may correspond to TRBD1 or TRBD2 (7 bases each). CDR1 and CDR2 from the germline V gene are SNHLY and FYNNEI. Trimming shortened V by 8 bases and J by 2 bases, and 21 bases separated the two germline ends. The CDR3 is 16 amino acids. In DNA form, the CDR3 reads TGTGCCAGCTTTTACCGAAGGGGGCGGGGGCAAGAGACCCAGTACTTC. Its protein is CASFYRRGRGQETQYF.

This clonotype was seen ten or more times. V gene TRBV7-6 combines with J gene TRBJ2-7; D is undetermined. From germline, CDR1 is SGHVS and CDR2 FNYEAQ. The CDR3 covers 15 residues. Trimming stripped 4 bases from V and 2 bases from J, with 15 bases between. CDR3 DNA sequence: TGTGCCAGCAGCTCGAGTTCGGACGGCACCTACGAGCAGTACTTC. Translation: CASSSSSDGTYEQYF.